The 25 T cell receptor beta chains below were found in one sample sequenced in a study of OX40 agonist ivuxolimab in advanced cancers. Profiling relied on immunoSEQ multiplex PCR, and the TCRdb table lists in-frame clones only, not all of them. The sample lists nearly 80,000 clones, roughly four fifths occurring once. The sample here was CD4+ or CD8+ T cells sorted from blood, taken in a trial of the OX40 agonist ivuxolimab. These receptors all stem from an adult with an advanced solid tumor such as melanoma, head and neck, liver or kidney cancer.

This chain uses TRBV7-8 with TRBJ2-1; D gene ambiguous. V was shortened by 5 bases and J by 0 bases, with 17 bases between the two germline ends. Looked up from germline, CDR1 is SGHVS and CDR2 is FQNEAQ. CDR3 length: 17 amino acids. The DNA of the CDR3 is TGTGCCAGCAGCACTGGACGCGGACGTCTCTCCTACAATGAGCAGTTCTTC. It specifies CASSTGRGRLSYNEQFF.

J is TRBJ2-2 and V is TRBV21-1; the D segment call TRBD1 is taken from the table without a DNA check. TRBV21-1 is termed a pseudogene. The CDR3 runs to 16 residues. CDR3 nucleotides: TGTGCCAGCAGAAAAAAGGACAGGGCGAACACCGGGGAGCTGTTTTTT. Translated: CASRKKDRANTGELFF.

The chain uses TRBV25-1 and TRBJ2-5; D might be TRBD1 (5 bases). V was trimmed by 2 bases and J by 1 base, leaving 17 bases between them. The CDR3 consists of 17 residues. Germline CDR1 and CDR2: MGHDK and SYGVNS. The CDR3 nucleotides are TGTGCCAGCAGTGAAGTCAACGCAGGGATGGGCCAAGAGACCCAGTACTTC. It translates to CASSEVNAGMGQETQYF.

The V call is TRBV30, the J call TRBJ1-4, with a weak D call TRBD1 (5 bases). The CDR3 length is 13 residues. Germline CDR1 GTSNPN, CDR2 SVGIG (reference sequence). The V end was cut by 3 bases, the J end by 6 bases, with 11 bases between. The CDR3 region has the DNA TGTGCCTGGAGCAAGGGGATAGATGAAAAACTGTTTTTT. It is translated as CAWSKGIDEKLFF.

The chain couples TRBV7-2 to TRBJ2-7; 10 bases map to TRBD1. J gave up 2 bases and V 5 bases, and 3 bases lay outside the gene matches. CDR1 SGHTA and CDR2 FQGNSA come from the germline V gene. The CDR3 consists of 14 residues. CDR3 sequence reads: CASSDRGLTYEQYF. The CDR3 bases are TGTGCCAGCAGCGACAGGGGGCTAACCTACGAGCAGTACTTC.

This chain uses TRBV6-1 with TRBJ1-5; tentative D call: TRBD1 (5 bases). Trimming left V 6 bases short and J 4 bases short, with 16 bases between. This CDR3 region has 15 residues. Germline values: CDR1 MNHNS, CDR2 SASEGT. The CDR3 DNA reads TGTGCCAGCAGCCCCAATCTGGGGGGGAATCAGCCCCAGCATTTT. It yields the protein CASSPNLGGNQPQHF.

The rearrangement links TRBV30 to TRBJ2-1; D remains ambiguous. This CDR3 spans 13 amino acids. Trimming removed 1 base at V and 4 bases at J, with 8 bases between. Germline-derived CDR1 and CDR2 are GTSNPN and SVGIG (reference sequence). The DNA of the CDR3 is TGTGCCTGGAGTGACACGCGGTACAATGAGCAGTTCTTC. Translating it yields CAWSDTRYNEQFF.

V and J are TRBV19 and TRBJ1-1; 7 bases are a match to TRBD1. The CDR3 contains 14 residues. CDR1 is LNHDA, CDR2 SQIVND, per germline (reference sequence). The V segment lost 4 bases and the J segment 7 bases; nucleotides outside the gene matches: 9. The CDR3 DNA sequence: TGTGCCAGTAGTAGCCCCGGGACAGCCTTTGAAGCTTTCTTT. It encodes CASSSPGTAFEAFF.

The chain joins TRBV18 to TRBJ2-1, with TRBD1 as a possible D gene (5 bases). V was cut by 2 bases and J by 6 bases, with 14 bases left in between. Germline V CDR1 and CDR2: KGHSH, LQKENI. This CDR3 contains 15 residues. This CDR3 reads CASSPFTSQGNEQFF. CDR3 nucleotide sequence: TGTGCCAGCTCACCATTTACCTCGCAGGGCAATGAGCAGTTCTTC.

The rearrangement joins TRBV9 to TRBJ2-1, with a weak D call TRBD1 (6 bases). The CDR3 is made up of 16 amino acids. From germline, CDR1 is SGDLS and CDR2 YYNGEE. V shed 4 bases and J shed 0 bases, with 14 bases lying between them. Here the CDR3 DNA reads TGTGCCAGCAGCACCTACAGGGCGAGCTCCTACAATGAGCAGTTCTTC. Protein sequence: CASSTYRASSYNEQFF.

V gene TRBV18 combines with J gene TRBJ2-3; 11 nucleotides agree with TRBD1. CDR1 is KGHSH and CDR2 is LQKENI in the germline V gene. The CDR3 is 17 residues long. Unmatched junction bases numbered 9, after V lost 3 bases and J lost 4 bases. The CDR3 sequence: CASSPYYRDRGSDTQYF. CDR3 nucleotide sequence: TGTGCCAGCTCACCTTACTACCGGGACAGGGGGTCAGATACGCAGTATTTT.

The chain is built from TRBV19 and TRBJ2-5; D is unresolved. V shed 5 bases and J shed 0 bases, with 7 bases lying between them. Per the germline V gene, CDR1 is LNHDA and CDR2 is SQIVND (reference sequence). The CDR3 is made up of 13 amino acids. In nucleotides, the CDR3 is TGTGCCAGTAGTTGGGGAAACCAAGAGACCCAGTACTTC. This codes for CASSWGNQETQYF. Looking up the rest from reference TRBV19 and TRBJ2-5 gives the full variable domain: DGGITQSPKYLFRKEGQNVTLSCEQNLNHDAMYWYRQDPGQGLRLIYYSQIVNDFQKGDIAEGYSVSREKKESFPLTVTSAQKNPTAFYLCASSWGNQETQYFGPGTRLLVL.

This chain uses TRBV27 with TRBJ2-1; 9 bases fit TRBD2. Germline V gene lookup returns CDR1 MNHEY and CDR2 SMNVEV (reference sequence). The CDR3 contains 18 residues. The trim removed 1 base at V and 12 bases at J, leaving 19 bases unmatched. CDR3 loop: CASSLWGGLAGPGKGQFF. CDR3 bases: TGTGCCAGCAGTTTATGGGGGGGACTAGCCGGCCCCGGCAAGGGGCAGTTCTTC.

J is TRBJ2-2 and V is TRBV25-1; a possible D gene is TRBD1 (6 bases). This CDR3 region has 16 residues. The V and J ends lost 0 bases and 5 bases respectively, with 13 bases between them. Germline loops: CDR1 MGHDK, CDR2 SYGVNS. The CDR3 sequence is CASSEYTGTSTGELFF. For the CDR3, the DNA is TGTGCCAGCAGTGAATATACCGGGACAAGTACCGGGGAGCTGTTTTTT.

The V and J genes are TRBV19 and TRBJ1-1; D remains ambiguous. The germline V gene encodes CDR1 LNHDA and CDR2 SQIVND (reference sequence). V was shortened by 7 bases and J by 0 bases, with 12 bases between the two germline ends. This CDR3 has 14 amino acids. The CDR3 sequence is CASTSGFMNTEAFF. The CDR3 region has the DNA TGTGCCAGTACCTCGGGGTTCATGAACACTGAAGCTTTCTTT.

Only a few counts were recorded for this clone. The chain recombines TRBV14 with TRBJ1-2; no reliable D call. Trimming removed 1 base at V and 4 bases at J, with 7 bases between. Germline CDR1 SGHDN, CDR2 FVKESK. The CDR3 covers 13 residues. The CDR3 DNA reads as TGTGCCAGCAGCCAAGGAATAGCCTATGGCTACACCTTC. Encoded protein: CASSQGIAYGYTF. The full variable domain, rest sourced from reference TRBV14 and TRBJ1-2, is EAGVTQFPSHSVIEKGQTVTLRCDPISGHDNLYWYRRVMGKEIKFLLHFVKESKQDESGMPNNRFLAERTGGTYSTLKVQPAELEDSGVYFCASSQGIAYGYTFGSGTRLTVV.

A few counts support this clone. The chain joins TRBV4-1 to TRBJ1-5; D uncertain. The germline V gene encodes CDR1 MGHRA and CDR2 YSYEKL. The CDR3 covers 14 residues. The V end was cut by 0 bases, the J end by 7 bases, with 10 bases between. CDR3 protein: CASSQEQEGQPQHF. The CDR3 coding sequence is TGCGCCAGCAGCCAAGAGCAGGAAGGGCAGCCCCAGCATTTT.

The rearrangement uses TRBV7-2 and TRBJ2-1, with 7 bases identical to TRBD2. Trimming cost V 4 bases and J 3 bases; bases outside gene matches: 3. The CDR3 has 14 residues. CDR1 SGHTA and CDR2 FQGNSA come from the germline V gene. CDR3 bases: TGTGCCAGCAGCTCGACTAGCAGCTACAATGAGCAGTTCTTC. It translates to CASSSTSSYNEQFF. The full variable domain, its missing parts supplied by reference TRBV7-2 and TRBJ2-1, is GAGVSQSPSNKVTEKGKDVELRCDPISGHTALYWYRQSLGQGLEFLIYFQGNSAPDKSGLPSDRFSAERTGGSVSTLTIQRTQQEDSAVYLCASSSTSSYNEQFFGPGTRLTVL.

The V gene is TRBV5-1, the J gene TRBJ1-1; the D is unclear. V lost 3 bases and J 4 bases, leaving 22 bases between the germline ends. The CDR3 covers 17 residues. The germline V gene has CDR1 SGHRS and CDR2 YFSETQ. CDR3 residues: CASSSDGNSPGRTEAFF. The CDR3, as DNA: TGCGCCAGCAGCTCCGACGGGAATTCTCCCGGCCGCACTGAAGCTTTCTTT.

The chain is built from TRBV27 and TRBJ2-6; the D call may be TRBD1 or TRBD2 (5 bases each). V was pared by 5 bases and J by 4 bases, with 27 bases between. Germline CDR1 and CDR2: MNHEY and SMNVEV (reference sequence). This CDR3 contains 20 residues. The CDR3 DNA follows: TGTGCCAGCAGTAGGTGGTCCGTAGCCGGGGTAGGGGCAGGGGCCAACGTCCTGACTTTC. Translation gives CASSRWSVAGVGAGANVLTF.

This chain connects TRBV7-8 to TRBJ1-1, with TRBD1 matching 7 bases. The CDR3 covers 15 residues. Trimming removed 5 bases from V and 1 base from J; junction bases left unmatched: 7. Germline V CDR1 and CDR2: SGHVS, FQNEAQ. In DNA form, the CDR3 reads TGTGCCAGCAGCCCACGACAGGGTTGGAACACTGAAGCTTTCTTT. This translates into CASSPRQGWNTEAFF.

This sequence joins TRBV5-4 and TRBJ2-1; D possibly matches TRBD1 or TRBD2 (5 bases each). Trimming took 0 bases from V and 5 from J, leaving 18 bases between them. Germline lookup yields CDR1 SGHNT and CDR2 YYREEE (reference sequence). The CDR3 contains 17 residues. The CDR3 DNA sequence: TGTGCCAGCAGCTTGGTCCGTGGGGACCTCCGAGACAATGAGCAGTTCTTC. The encoded protein is CASSLVRGDLRDNEQFF.

This sequence joins TRBV5-6 and TRBJ2-7; D not resolved. Trimming cost V 0 bases and J 4 bases, with 14 bases left between them. CDR1 is SGHDT and CDR2 is YYEEEE in the germline V gene. There are 15 residues in the CDR3. This CDR3 is CASSLVYSTTYEQYF. CDR3 sequence (DNA): TGTGCCAGCAGCTTGGTGTACTCAACGACTTACGAGCAGTACTTC.

This rearrangement joins TRBV6-1 to TRBJ2-1; D gene unclear. The V end lost 2 bases, the J end lost 0 bases, and 8 bases lay between the germline ends. Germline CDR1 MNHNS, CDR2 SASEGT. CDR3 size: 15 residues. CDR3 loop: CASSEQLASYNEQFF. The DNA of the CDR3 is TGTGCCAGCAGTGAACAGTTGGCCTCCTACAATGAGCAGTTCTTC.

This clone was seen once. The genes are TRBV11-3 and TRBJ2-3, with 9 positions matching TRBD2. This CDR3 comprises 14 residues. The V and J ends lost 4 bases and 6 bases, in that order; junction bases with no gene match: 5. Germline assignment: CDR1 SGHNT and CDR2 YENEEA. The CDR3 sequence: CASSYSGSVDTQYF. The CDR3 DNA follows: TGTGCCAGCAGCTATAGCGGGAGTGTGGATACGCAGTATTTT.